This passage covers 11 T cell receptor beta chains from one sample sequenced in a study of T cell changes during pregnancy in multiple sclerosis. Method: immunoSEQ multiplex PCR; TCRdb's copy keeps in-frame clones and lacks some. The sample carries tens of thousands of clones, about 88% recorded once. The material was peripheral blood, obtained after pregnancy. These receptors were taken from a female donor with multiple sclerosis, enrolled in a pregnancy study.

The chain has TRBV18 and TRBJ2-7; 7 bases match TRBD1. The trim removed 3 bases at V and 2 bases at J, leaving 7 bases unmatched. Germline V CDR1 and CDR2: KGHSH, LQKENI. This CDR3 spans 15 amino acids. CDR3 sequence (DNA): TGTGCCAGCTCACCGTACAGGGGTCCCACCTACGAGCAGTACTTC. Protein product: CASSPYRGPTYEQYF.

This clone has only a few counts. The CDR3 DNA reads TGCGCCAGCAGCTTGGTCGGACAGTCCTACGAGCAGTACTTC. Encoded protein: CASSLVGQSYEQYF. The chain combines TRBV5-1 with TRBJ2-7; D possibly corresponds to TRBD1 (6 bases). CDR3 length: 14 residues. Germline loops: CDR1 SGHRS, CDR2 YFSETQ. Trimming shortened V by 0 bases and J by 1 base, and 8 bases separated the two germline ends.

The rearrangement joins TRBV19 to TRBJ2-3, with 9 bases fitting TRBD1. This CDR3 has 15 residues. Germline CDR1 and CDR2: LNHDA and SQIVND (reference sequence). With V trimmed by 4 bases and J by 5 bases, 7 bases remained unmatched. CDR3 bases: TGTGCCAGTAGTACTCCGGGACAGGGAGGAGATACGCAGTATTTT. Its translation: CASSTPGQGGDTQYF.

The rearrangement links TRBV11-2 to TRBJ2-1; 10 positions agree with TRBD2. The CDR3 runs 15 residues. In germline, CDR1 is SGHAT, CDR2 FQNNGV. Unmatched junction bases numbered 11, after V lost 8 bases and J lost 7 bases. In DNA, the CDR3 is TGTGCCAGCCGCCCGGGACTAGCGATGGGGAATGAGCAGTTCTTC. It translates to CASRPGLAMGNEQFF.

The chain links TRBV11-2 to TRBJ2-7; 9 nucleotides align to TRBD1. The CDR3 runs to 16 residues. V trimming: 5 bases; J trimming: 4 bases; junction bases outside the gene matches: 12. The V gene's germline CDR1 is SGHAT and CDR2 FQNNGV. In nucleotides, the CDR3 is TGTGCCAGCAGCCCGGGACAGGGAATTTTGGGTTACGAGCAGTACTTC. This sequence encodes CASSPGQGILGYEQYF.

This chain links TRBV27 with TRBJ2-6; D might be TRBD1 (8 bases). The germline V gene has CDR1 MNHEY and CDR2 SMNVEV (reference sequence). V was cut by 5 bases and J by 2 bases, with 13 bases left in between. This CDR3 has 16 residues. CDR3 protein: CASSRQGRAGANVLTF. The CDR3 bases are TGTGCCAGCAGTCGACAGGGGAGGGCTGGGGCCAACGTCCTGACTTTC.

The chain has TRBV7-3 and TRBJ1-1, with D unresolved. Germline-derived CDR1 and CDR2 are SGHTA and FQGTGA. With 5 bases removed from V and 9 bases from J, the gap between germline ends came to 16 bases. This CDR3 has 13 amino acids. The CDR3 region is CASSPTPGAQAFF. Written as DNA, the CDR3 is TGTGCCAGCAGCCCAACCCCCGGAGCGCAAGCTTTCTTT.

This clone is a singleton in its sample. The chain combines TRBV7-8 with TRBJ2-7, with 9 positions matching TRBD1. The CDR3 consists of 15 residues. From germline, CDR1 is SGHVS and CDR2 FQNEAQ. V lost 5 bases to trimming and J lost 3 bases; unmatched junction nucleotides: 8. CDR3 sequence reads: CASSPRDRDGYEQYF. DNA of the CDR3: TGTGCCAGCAGCCCACGGGACAGGGATGGCTACGAGCAGTACTTC.

The chain employs TRBV5-1 and TRBJ2-5; maybe TRBD1 (6 bases). The CDR3 spans 17 residues. Germline V gene lookup returns CDR1 SGHRS and CDR2 YFSETQ. Deletions cut 0 bases from V and 4 bases from J, with 19 bases between. The CDR3 reads CASSLGATTGMGETQYF. CDR3 DNA: TGCGCCAGCAGCTTGGGGGCAACGACAGGAATGGGAGAGACCCAGTACTTC.

V is TRBV7-3 and J is TRBJ2-6; 7 nucleotides line up with TRBD1. V dropped 3 bases and J dropped 9; count of bases not matched to a gene: 8. In germline, CDR1 is SGHTA, CDR2 FQGTGA. This CDR3 is 15 amino acids long. Written as DNA, the CDR3 is TGTGCCAGCAGCTTCGACAGGGCCCTTTACAACGTCCTGACTTTC. Translating it yields CASSFDRALYNVLTF.

The J gene is TRBJ1-6, the V gene TRBV13; D is unclear. This CDR3 has 14 amino acids. Per germline, CDR1 PRHDT and CDR2 FYEKMQ (reference sequence). V lost 5 bases and J 10 bases, leaving 15 bases between the germline ends. DNA for the CDR3: TGTGCCAGCAGCCAGACCCCGAGGGAATCACCCCTCCACTTT. It specifies CASSQTPRESPLHF.